Below are 14 T cell receptor beta chains sequenced from a single sample in a study of CD8+ T cells in alopecia areata. Stated treatment: oral pan-JAK inhibitor, 5-10 mg twice daily. After isolation, RNA underwent reverse transcription to generate cDNA as the sequencing template. Using immunoSEQ multiplex PCR, the repertoire was profiled, and TCRdb retains in-frame clones only, with some absent. Of some 200,000 clones in the sample, roughly three fifths are singletons; the top ten hold approximately 3.4%. The starting material was CD4+ T cells sorted from blood, obtained at week 4, from a patient treated with tofacitinib. The receptors come from a human donor with alopecia areata.

The gene calls are TRBV10-3 and TRBJ2-5; 9 nucleotides match TRBD2. V shed 3 bases and J 5 bases; nucleotides not matched to a gene: 10. CDR1 and CDR2 from the germline V gene are ENHRY and SYGVKD. This CDR3 is built from 16 residues. CDR3 nucleotide sequence: TGTGCCATCAGTGAAGGGCTAGCGGGGTTTGGGGAGACCCAGTACTTC. It codes for CAISEGLAGFGETQYF.

V and J are TRBV6-6 and TRBJ2-5; the match to TRBD1 covers 12 bases. Germline CDR1 MNHNY, CDR2 SVGAGI (reference sequence). The CDR3 is made up of 15 amino acids. The V gene end was trimmed by 6 bases and the J gene end by 7 bases; junction bases not matched to a gene: 9. The CDR3: CASRRGQGAPRTQYF. The CDR3 DNA sequence: TGTGCCAGCAGGCGGGGACAGGGGGCCCCACGGACCCAGTACTTC.

As concerns this clone: The same CDR3 can be traced to other DNA sequences in this sample. V gene TRBV6-5 combines with J gene TRBJ1-2; D remains ambiguous. CDR1 MNHEY and CDR2 SVGAGI come from the germline V gene. This CDR3 spans 12 amino acids. V lost 0 bases to trimming and J lost 5 bases, with 4 bases between them. This CDR3 reads CASSYSGYGYTF. CDR3 DNA: TGTGCCAGCAGTTACTCAGGGTATGGCTACACCTTC.

V usage is TRBV27 and J usage is TRBJ2-7; 9 bases map to TRBD2. Germline V gene data show CDR1 as MNHEY and CDR2 as SMNVEV (reference sequence). The junction had 11 bases not matched to a gene; V was cut back by 5 bases and J by 12 bases. The CDR3 contains 13 residues. For the CDR3, the DNA is TGTGCCAGCAGTCCTAGCGGGGCTGGTAAAAGGTACTTC. Amino acids: CASSPSGAGKRYF.

The genes are TRBV27 and TRBJ2-7; TRBD2 matches 7 bases. Germline values: CDR1 MNHEY, CDR2 SMNVEV (reference sequence). CDR3 size: 14 residues. With V trimmed by 0 bases and J by 4 bases, 3 bases remained unmatched. CDR3 in amino acids: CASSLSGLEYEQYF. In DNA form, the CDR3 reads TGTGCCAGCAGTTTATCCGGACTAGAGTACGAGCAGTACTTC.

This clone was found a few times. The chain recombines TRBV11-1 with TRBJ1-3; 12 positions agree with TRBD1. Unmatched junction bases numbered 6, after V lost 8 bases and J lost 4 bases. The CDR3 has 15 residues. The V gene's germline CDR1 is SGHAT and CDR2 FQDESV (reference sequence). The CDR3 DNA sequence: TGTGCCAGCGGGGACAGGGGGCGCTCCGGAAACACCATATATTTT. Its protein product is CASGDRGRSGNTIYF.

Only a few counts were recorded for this clone. The chain couples TRBV6-6 to TRBJ1-5; tentatively, D is TRBD1 (5 bases). Germline V lookup: CDR1 MNHNY, CDR2 SVGAGI (reference sequence). CDR3 size: 15 residues. V was clipped by 6 bases and J by 0 bases, with 12 bases between them. The CDR3 DNA follows: TGTGCCAGCAGATCAGGGTTCGTTAGCAATCAGCCCCAGCATTTT. Translation: CASRSGFVSNQPQHF.

CDR3 residues: CASRPRTGSYSPLHF. CDR3 nucleotides: TGTGCCAGCAGACCGCGGACAGGCTCATATTCACCCCTCCACTTT. The J gene is TRBJ1-6, the V gene TRBV28, with 7 bases that match TRBD1. CDR3 size: 15 residues. CDR1 and CDR2 (germline): MDHEN, SYDVKM. J was trimmed by 8 bases and V by 6 bases; bases with no gene match: 10.

The V and J genes are TRBV27 and TRBJ2-6; D may be TRBD2 (5 bases). The length of the CDR3 is 16 residues. The germline CDR1 and CDR2 sequences are MNHEY and SMNVEV (reference sequence). V was pared by 7 bases and J by 2 bases, with 15 bases between. CDR3 loop: CASTRAGETGANVLTF. CDR3 coding DNA: TGTGCCAGCACCCGCGCTGGGGAGACTGGGGCCAACGTCCTGACTTTC.

Comment on this clone: The junction shows a germline mismatch at one end, possibly a read error. This chain uses TRBV30 with TRBJ2-7, with D perhaps matching TRBD1 (6 bases). The CDR3 totals 13 residues. The V gene's germline CDR1 is GTSNPN and CDR2 SVGIG (reference sequence). CDR3 in DNA: TGTGCTTGGACCGACAGGAGCTCCTACGAGCAGTACTTC. This encodes CAWTDRSSYEQYF.

There are many counts of this clone. Other DNA sequences from this sample encode an identical CDR3 as well. The chain combines TRBV7-9 with TRBJ2-5; D unclear. Germline values: CDR1 SEHNR, CDR2 FQNEAQ (reference sequence). The CDR3 consists of 13 residues. The V and J ends lost 0 bases and 4 bases respectively, with 6 bases between them. CDR3 DNA sequence: TGTGCCAGCAGCTTAGCTAGTGGAGAGACCCAGTACTTC. As protein: CASSLASGETQYF.

CDR3 protein: CAWSVGGSNVLTF. In DNA, the CDR3 is TGTGCCTGGAGTGTGGGAGGGTCGAACGTCCTGACTTTC. The V call is TRBV30, the J call TRBJ2-6; TRBD2 aligns across 7 bases. Looked up from germline, CDR1 is GTSNPN and CDR2 is SVGIG (reference sequence). The V gene end was trimmed by 0 bases and the J gene end by 10 bases; junction bases not matched to a gene: 3. The CDR3 is 13 amino acids.

This chain links TRBV7-2 with TRBJ1-3; D not certain. The CDR3 totals 16 residues. Trimming removed 1 base at V and 0 bases at J, with 10 bases between. Germline V gives CDR1 SGHTA, CDR2 FQGNSA. CDR3 DNA sequence: TGTGCCAGCAGCTTAGTGGCAGGACGCTCTGGAAACACCATATATTTT. Translating it yields CASSLVAGRSGNTIYF.

The table lists this clone with a few counts. The chain combines TRBV29-1 with TRBJ2-3, with TRBD1 as a possible D gene (6 bases). This CDR3 is 14 amino acids long. Between the trimmed V and J ends, which lost 6 bases and 0 bases, there was a span of 13 bases. CDR1 and CDR2 (germline): SQVTM, ANQGSEA. The CDR3 is CSVLGTPSTDTQYF. Written as DNA, the CDR3 is TGCAGCGTACTAGGGACACCTAGCACAGATACGCAGTATTTT.